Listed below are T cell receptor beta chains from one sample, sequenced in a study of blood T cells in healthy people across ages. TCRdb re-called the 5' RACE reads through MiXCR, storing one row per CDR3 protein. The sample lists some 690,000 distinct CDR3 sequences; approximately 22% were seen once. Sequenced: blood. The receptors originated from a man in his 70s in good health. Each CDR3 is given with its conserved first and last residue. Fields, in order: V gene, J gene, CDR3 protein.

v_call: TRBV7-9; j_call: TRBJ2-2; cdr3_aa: CASSLATDSGDTGELFF
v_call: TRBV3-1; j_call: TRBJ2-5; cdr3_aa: CASSQGVGLAQETQYF
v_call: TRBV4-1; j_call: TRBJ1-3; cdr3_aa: CASSQEGQGRGNTIYF
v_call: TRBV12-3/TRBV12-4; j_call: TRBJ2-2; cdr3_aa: CASTGLAGDAGELFF
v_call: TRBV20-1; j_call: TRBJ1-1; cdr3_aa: CSADQQGKAFF
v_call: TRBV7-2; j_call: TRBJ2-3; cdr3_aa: CASSLAPYAITDTQYF
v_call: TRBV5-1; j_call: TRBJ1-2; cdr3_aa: CASSPGTGALGDGYTF
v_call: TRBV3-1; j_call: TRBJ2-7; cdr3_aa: CASSQNRDSPYEQYF
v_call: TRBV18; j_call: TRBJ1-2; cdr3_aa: CASSPKTGFGYGYTF
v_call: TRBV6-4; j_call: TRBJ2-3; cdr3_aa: CASSDGGGASTDTQYF
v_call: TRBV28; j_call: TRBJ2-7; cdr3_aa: CASSSPRKQYF
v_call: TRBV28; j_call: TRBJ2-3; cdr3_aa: CASSGQGFSTDTQYF
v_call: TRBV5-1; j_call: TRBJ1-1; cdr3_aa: CASSFITNTEAFF
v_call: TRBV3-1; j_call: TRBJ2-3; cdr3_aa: CASSLRQGGSTDTQYF
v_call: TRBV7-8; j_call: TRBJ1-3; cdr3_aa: CASSLAGTDPRNTIYF
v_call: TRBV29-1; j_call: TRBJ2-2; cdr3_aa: CSVAITSGNTGELFF
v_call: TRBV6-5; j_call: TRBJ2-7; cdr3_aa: CASRTSGGVRYEQYF
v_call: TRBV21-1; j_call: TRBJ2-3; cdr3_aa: CASSNPLTSGTDTQYF
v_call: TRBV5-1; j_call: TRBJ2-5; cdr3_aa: CASSLPGSQETQYF
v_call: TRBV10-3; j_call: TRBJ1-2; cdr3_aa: CAISEMDRDDYGYTF
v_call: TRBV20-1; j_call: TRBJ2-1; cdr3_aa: CSARLAGDYNEQFF
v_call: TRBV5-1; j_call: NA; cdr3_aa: CASSSVPGPYYEQYF
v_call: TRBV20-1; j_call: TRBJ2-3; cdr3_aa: CSAREWAGIYTDTQYF
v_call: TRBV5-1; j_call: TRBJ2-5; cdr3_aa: CASSLDGQDQETQYF
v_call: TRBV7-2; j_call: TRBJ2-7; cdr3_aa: CASSAYRGAEQYF
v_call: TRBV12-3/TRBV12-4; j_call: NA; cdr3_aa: CASSLQVLAGGPTEQFF
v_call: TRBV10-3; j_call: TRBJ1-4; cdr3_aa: CAISESRATNEKLFF
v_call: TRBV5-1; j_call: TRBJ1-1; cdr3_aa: CASSQAWNTEAFF
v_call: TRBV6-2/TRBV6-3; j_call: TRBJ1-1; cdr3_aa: CASSAVDTEAFF
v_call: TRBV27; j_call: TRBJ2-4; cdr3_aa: CASSPQIAGGAKNIQYF
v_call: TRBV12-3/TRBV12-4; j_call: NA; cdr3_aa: CASSPGLSINEQFF
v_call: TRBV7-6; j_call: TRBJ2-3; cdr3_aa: CASSSIMGFSTDTQYF
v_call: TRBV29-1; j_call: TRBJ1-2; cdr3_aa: CSVVQGVNYGYTF
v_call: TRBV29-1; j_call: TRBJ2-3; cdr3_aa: CSVAQPPGADTQYF
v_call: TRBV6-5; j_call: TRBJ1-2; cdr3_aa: CASTIRTGAGRGYTF
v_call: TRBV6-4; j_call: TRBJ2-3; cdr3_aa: CASRRTGGPTDTQYF
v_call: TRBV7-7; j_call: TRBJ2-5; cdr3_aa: CASSLRAAPQETQYF
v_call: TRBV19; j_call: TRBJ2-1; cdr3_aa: CASSLAGGPPYEQFF
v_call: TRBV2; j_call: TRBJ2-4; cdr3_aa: CASSRLAGGPENIQYF
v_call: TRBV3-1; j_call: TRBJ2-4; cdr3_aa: CASSQDLGLAGGTIQYF